The entry that follows covers one T cell receptor (beta chain) sequence. This CDR3 contains 14 residues. Germline-derived CDR1 and CDR2 are MNHEY and SVGAGI. V lost 2 bases, J lost 1 base, and 8 bases lay in between. The sample is drawn from a study of blood T cell repertoires in COVID-19. Study as a whole: Samples of COVID-19 (acute and convalescent) were obtained from the United States, Italy and Spain. The cDNA or gDNA used as material had been derived from T cells, B-cell-depleted T cells, or PBMCs.

How the authors handled the data: Estimation of nucleated cell counts relied on the amplification of reference gene primers. The repertoire was sequenced with immunoSEQ multiplex PCR; TCRdb's copy has only in-frame clones and lacks some. That table gives V, J and clone size, and the DNA gave D and trimming. The sample lists 99,000 or so clones, 85% to 90% occurring once. The sequencing sample was made of peripheral blood. The V call is TRBV6-5, the J call TRBJ1-1; TRBD1 might be the D (6 bases). The receptor's source is a woman aged 55-69 years in a cohort sampled during active or convalescent COVID-19. The CDR3 coding sequence is TGTGCCAGCAGTTACAGGGGGGGGAACACTGAAGCTTTCTTT. It yields the protein CASSYRGGNTEAFF.